Shown below are 5 T cell receptor beta chains from a single sample sequenced in a study of blood T cell repertoires in COVID-19. Clones were sequenced by immunoSEQ multiplex PCR, and TCRdb holds only the in-frame ones, with some missing. Here the sample spans about 59,000 clones, approximately 80% being singletons. The sequenced sample consisted of peripheral blood. The source is a human donor in a cohort sampled during active COVID-19.

This sequence joins TRBV6-2 or TRBV6-3 and TRBJ2-3, with a weak D call TRBD2 (5 bases). The CDR3 is 14 amino acids. CDR1 MNHEY and CDR2 SVGEGT come from the germline V gene. Trimming pared 0 bases from V and 6 bases from J, leaving 10 bases between. CDR3 residues: CASSYSRAADTQYF. The CDR3 DNA reads TGTGCCAGCAGTTACTCGAGGGCGGCGGATACGCAGTATTTT.

V usage is TRBV7-9 and J usage is TRBJ2-1; D is possibly TRBD2 (7 bases). Per germline, CDR1 SEHNR and CDR2 FQNEAQ (reference sequence). Trimming took 6 bases from V and 0 from J, leaving 18 bases between them. CDR3 length: 17 amino acids. Here the CDR3 reads CASSLGGRRSSYNEQFF. Here the CDR3 DNA reads TGTGCCAGCAGTCTGGGGGGGCGGAGGAGCTCCTACAATGAGCAGTTCTTC.

This chain joins TRBV25-1 and TRBJ2-7; perhaps TRBD1 as D (5 bases). The V and J ends lost 3 bases and 4 bases respectively, with 10 bases between them. The CDR3 contains 13 residues. Germline V gene data show CDR1 as MGHDK and CDR2 as SYGVNS. CDR3 in DNA: TGTGCCAGCAGTGAGCAGGGCCCGTACGAGCAGTACTTC. Its protein is CASSEQGPYEQYF.

This clone came up a few times. In nucleotides, the CDR3 is TGTGCCACCAGCCTAGGAAGCGCCGGGGAGCTGTTTTTT. This codes for CATSLGSAGELFF. This chain uses TRBV24-1 with TRBJ2-2; D gene ambiguous. Germline CDR1 reads KGHDR; CDR2 reads SFDVKD. Trimming cost V 7 bases and J 6 bases, with 11 bases left between them. This CDR3 contains 13 residues.

J is TRBJ2-5 and V is TRBV2; D possibly corresponds to TRBD2 (5 bases). Germline CDR1 is SNHLY and CDR2 is FYNNEI. CDR3 length: 14 amino acids. The V and J ends lost 4 bases and 1 base respectively, with 10 bases between them. The CDR3 loop reads CASSGGRGQETQYF. CDR3 DNA: TGTGCCAGCAGTGGTGGTCGGGGCCAAGAGACCCAGTACTTC.